The sequence of this TCR beta chain was determined in a study of blood T cell repertoires in COVID-19. Study-wide background: COVID-19 samples, acute and convalescent, were from the United States, Italy and Spain.

The data were produced by immunoSEQ multiplex PCR, yet TCRdb's version contains in-frame clones alone and is incomplete. The table shows fewer than 250,000 clones, with approximately 80% occurring only once. CDR3 length: 10 amino acids. The germline CDR1 and CDR2 sequences are GTSNPN and SVGIG (reference sequence). The V and J ends lost 5 bases and 5 bases respectively, with 7 bases between them. Cohorts were determined from participant-reported clinical history. The rearrangement joins TRBV30 to TRBJ2-7; perhaps TRBD1 as D (5 bases). The sequenced sample was PBMCs or T cells enriched from blood (not recorded which). This clonotype was obtained from a woman aged 40-49 years with acute COVID-19. Written as DNA, the CDR3 is TGTGCCTGGCAGGGTGACGAGCAGTACTTC. Its protein is CAWQGDEQYF.